This T cell receptor beta chain is from a study of blood T cell repertoires in COVID-19. Authors' processing steps: By means of reference gene primer amplification, nucleated cell counts were estimated. Clones were sequenced by immunoSEQ multiplex PCR, and TCRdb holds only the in-frame ones, with some missing. For V, J and clone size, that table is used; D and trimming come from the DNA. The data contain about 230,000 clones, around 83% of them singletons. This CDR3 has 15 residues. With 0 bases clipped from V and 5 bases from J, the junction kept 6 bases outside the gene matches. The germline V gene has CDR1 PRHDT and CDR2 FYEKMQ (reference sequence).

The origin of this receptor is a man between 40 and 49 years old with acute or convalescent COVID-19. The sample taken for sequencing was peripheral blood. The genes are TRBV13 and TRBJ2-7; 8 bases are shared with TRBD2. CDR3 sequence reads: CASSLGGGGFDEQYF. The CDR3 DNA reads TGTGCCAGCAGCTTAGGTGGCGGGGGGTTCGACGAGCAGTACTTC.